A single sample is the source of the 2 T cell receptor beta chains below, sequenced in a study of radiotherapy plus CTLA-4 blockade in lung cancer. Profiled with immunoSEQ multiplex PCR; TCRdb holds only in-frame clones, not every one. This table has under 110,000 clones, approximately 81% appearing once. Here the sequenced sample was peripheral blood, taken from a patient treated with radiotherapy plus ipilimumab. The receptors were sampled from a human donor with non-small cell lung cancer that progressed on radiotherapy plus ipilimumab. Some clones in this sample may be carry-over from other donors' samples.

The chain is built from TRBV5-1 and TRBJ2-5; the match to TRBD2 covers 13 bases. Trimming at V came to 0 bases and at J to 1 base, leaving 3 bases not matched to a gene. CDR1 and CDR2 (germline): SGHRS, YFSETQ. The CDR3 runs 17 residues. CDR3 sequence: CASSLGLAGGAQETQYF. The CDR3 nucleotides read TGCGCCAGCAGCTTGGGACTAGCGGGGGGCGCCCAAGAGACCCAGTACTTC. The full variable domain, in which reference TRBV5-1 and TRBJ2-5 provide the parts outside the CDR3, is KAGVTQTPRYLIKTRGQQVTLSCSPISGHRSVSWYQQTPGQGLQFLFEYFSETQRNKGNFPGRFSGRQFSNSRSEMNVSTLELGDSALYLCASSLGLAGGAQETQYFGPGTRLLVL.

The chain recombines TRBV5-1 with TRBJ2-5, with 7 bases aligning to TRBD1. The J call may be in error: the DNA end matches TRBJ2-7 better. This CDR3 spans 16 amino acids. Germline V gene sequence: CDR1 SGHRS, CDR2 YFSETQ. CDR3 protein: CASSLGDMTGSYEQYF. The CDR3 DNA reads TGCGCCAGCAGCTTAGGGGACATGACAGGGTCGTACGAGCAGTACTTC.